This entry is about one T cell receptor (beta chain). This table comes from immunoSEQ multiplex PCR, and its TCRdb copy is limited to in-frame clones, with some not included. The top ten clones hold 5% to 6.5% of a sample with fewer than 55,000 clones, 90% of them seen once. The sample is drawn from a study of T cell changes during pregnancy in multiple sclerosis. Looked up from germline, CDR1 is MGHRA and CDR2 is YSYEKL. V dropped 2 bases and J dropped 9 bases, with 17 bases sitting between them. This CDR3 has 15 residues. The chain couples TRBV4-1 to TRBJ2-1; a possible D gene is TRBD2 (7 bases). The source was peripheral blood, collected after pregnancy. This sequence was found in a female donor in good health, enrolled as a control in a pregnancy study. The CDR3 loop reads CASSQRGGLVSEQFF. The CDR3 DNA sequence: TGCGCCAGCAGCCAAAGGGGGGGCCTAGTCTCTGAGCAGTTCTTC.